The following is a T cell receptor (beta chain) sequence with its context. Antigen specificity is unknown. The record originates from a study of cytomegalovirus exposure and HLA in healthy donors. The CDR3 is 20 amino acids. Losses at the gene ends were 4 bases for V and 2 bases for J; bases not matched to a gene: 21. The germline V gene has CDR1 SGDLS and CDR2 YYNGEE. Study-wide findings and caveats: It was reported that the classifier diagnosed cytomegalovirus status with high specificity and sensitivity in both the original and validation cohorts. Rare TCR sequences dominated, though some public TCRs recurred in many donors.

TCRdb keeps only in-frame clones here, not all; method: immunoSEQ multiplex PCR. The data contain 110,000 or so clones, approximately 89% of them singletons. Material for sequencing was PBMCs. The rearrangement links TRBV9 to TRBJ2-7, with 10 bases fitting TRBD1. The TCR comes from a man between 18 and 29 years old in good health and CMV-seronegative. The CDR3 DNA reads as TGTGCCAGCAGCCCTTCTAGGGACAGGGGTATTGCGGGAGCTACCTACGAGCAGTACTTC. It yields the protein CASSPSRDRGIAGATYEQYF.